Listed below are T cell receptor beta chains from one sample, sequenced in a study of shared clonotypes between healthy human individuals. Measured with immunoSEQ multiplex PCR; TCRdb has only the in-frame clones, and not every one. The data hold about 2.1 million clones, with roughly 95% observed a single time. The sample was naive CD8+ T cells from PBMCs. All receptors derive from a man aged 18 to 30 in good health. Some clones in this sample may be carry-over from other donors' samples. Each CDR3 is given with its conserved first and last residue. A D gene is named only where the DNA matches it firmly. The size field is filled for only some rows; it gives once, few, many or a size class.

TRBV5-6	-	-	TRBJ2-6	CASSLAGAGANVLTF	TGTGCCAGCAGCTTGGCTGGGGCTGGGGCCAACGTCCTGACTTTC
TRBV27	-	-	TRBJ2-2	CASSLGDPNTGELFF	TGTGCCAGCAGCCTCGGAGATCCGAACACCGGGGAGCTGTTTTTT
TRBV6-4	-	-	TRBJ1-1	CASKVGRGNTEAFF	TGTGCCAGCAAAGTTGGGAGAGGGAACACTGAAGCTTTCTTT
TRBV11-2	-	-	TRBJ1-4	CASTKGGLNEKLFF	TGTGCCAGCACTAAGGGGGGGCTTAATGAAAAACTGTTTTTT
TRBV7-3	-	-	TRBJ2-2	CASSFLGNTGELFF	TGTGCCAGCAGCTTCCTCGGAAACACCGGGGAGCTGTTTTTT
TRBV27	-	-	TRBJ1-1	CASSLVLGAASTEAFF	TGTGCCAGCAGTTTAGTCCTAGGGGCCGCATCCACTGAAGCTTTCTTT
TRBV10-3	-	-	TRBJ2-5	CAISEYKGILQETQYF	TGTGCCATCAGTGAGTACAAAGGAATCCTACAAGAGACCCAGTACTTC
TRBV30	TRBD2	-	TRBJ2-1	CAWSAAILAGVDEQFF	TGTGCCTGGAGTGCCGCTATTCTAGCGGGAGTGGATGAGCAGTTCTTC
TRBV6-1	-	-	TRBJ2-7	CASSLTASSYEQYF	TGTGCCAGCAGTTTGACAGCGAGCTCCTACGAGCAGTACTTC
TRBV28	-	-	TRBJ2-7	CASGSGSVSEQYF	TGTGCCAGCGGGTCAGGGTCCGTCTCCGAGCAGTACTTC
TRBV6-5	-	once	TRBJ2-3	CASSYPTDTQYF	TGTGCCAGCAGTTACCCCACAGATACGCAGTATTTT
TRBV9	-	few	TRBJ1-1	CASSVYGGTEAFF	TGTGCCAGCAGCGTATATGGGGGCACTGAAGCTTTCTTT
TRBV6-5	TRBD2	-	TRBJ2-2	CASTGGFTGELFF	TGTGCCAGCACGGGAGGGTTCACCGGGGAGCTGTTTTTT
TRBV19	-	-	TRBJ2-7	CASSITGLYEQYF	TGTGCCAGTAGTATAACAGGGCTCTACGAGCAGTACTTC
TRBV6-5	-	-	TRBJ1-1	CASSYSKQYGEAFF	TGTGCCAGCAGTTACTCGAAACAGTATGGTGAAGCTTTCTTT
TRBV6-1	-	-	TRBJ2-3	CASSPASYSTDTQYF	TGTGCCAGCAGCCCAGCCAGTTATAGCACAGATACGCAGTATTTT
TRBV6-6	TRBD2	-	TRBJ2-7	CASSYEGLAYEQYF	TGTGCCAGCAGTTACGAGGGACTAGCGTACGAGCAGTACTTC